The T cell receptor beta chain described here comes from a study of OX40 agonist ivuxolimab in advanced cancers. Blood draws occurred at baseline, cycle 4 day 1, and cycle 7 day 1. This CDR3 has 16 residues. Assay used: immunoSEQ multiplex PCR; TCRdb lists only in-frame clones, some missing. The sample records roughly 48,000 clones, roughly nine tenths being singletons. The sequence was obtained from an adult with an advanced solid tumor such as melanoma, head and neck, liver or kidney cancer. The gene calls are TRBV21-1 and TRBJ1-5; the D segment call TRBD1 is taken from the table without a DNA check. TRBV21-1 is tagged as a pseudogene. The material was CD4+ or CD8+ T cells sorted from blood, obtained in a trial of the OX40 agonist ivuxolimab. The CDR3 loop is CASSKKLRGLRQPQHF. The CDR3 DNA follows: TGTGCCAGCAGCAAAAAACTAAGGGGGCTTCGTCAGCCCCAGCATTTT.